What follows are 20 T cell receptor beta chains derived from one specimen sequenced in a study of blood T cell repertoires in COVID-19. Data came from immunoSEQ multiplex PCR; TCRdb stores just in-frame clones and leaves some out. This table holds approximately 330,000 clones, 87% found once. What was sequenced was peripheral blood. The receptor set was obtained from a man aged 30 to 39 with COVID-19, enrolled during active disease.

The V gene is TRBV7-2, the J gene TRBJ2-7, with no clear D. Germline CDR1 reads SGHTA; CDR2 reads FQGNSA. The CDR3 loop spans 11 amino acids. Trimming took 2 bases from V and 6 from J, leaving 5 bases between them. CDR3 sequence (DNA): TGTGCCAGCAGCTTAAGCTCCGAGCAGTACTTC. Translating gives CASSLSSEQYF.

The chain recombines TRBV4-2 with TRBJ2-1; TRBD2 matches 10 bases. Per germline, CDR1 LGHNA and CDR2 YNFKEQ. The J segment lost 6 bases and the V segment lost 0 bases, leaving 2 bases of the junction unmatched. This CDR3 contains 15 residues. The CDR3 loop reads CASSQDPSGSNEQFF. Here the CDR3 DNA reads TGTGCCAGCAGCCAAGACCCTAGCGGGAGCAATGAGCAGTTCTTC.

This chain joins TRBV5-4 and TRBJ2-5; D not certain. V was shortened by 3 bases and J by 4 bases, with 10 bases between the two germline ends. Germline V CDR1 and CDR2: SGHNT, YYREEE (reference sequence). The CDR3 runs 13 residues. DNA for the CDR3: TGTGCCAGCAGCTATCAAAGGAGAGAGACCCAGTACTTC. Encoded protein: CASSYQRRETQYF. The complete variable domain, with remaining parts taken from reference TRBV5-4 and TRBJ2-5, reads ETGVTQSPTHLIKTRGQQVTLRCSSQSGHNTVSWYQQALGQGPQFIFQYYREEENGRGNFPPRFSGLQFPNYSSELNVNALELDDSALYLCASSYQRRETQYFGPGTRLLVL.

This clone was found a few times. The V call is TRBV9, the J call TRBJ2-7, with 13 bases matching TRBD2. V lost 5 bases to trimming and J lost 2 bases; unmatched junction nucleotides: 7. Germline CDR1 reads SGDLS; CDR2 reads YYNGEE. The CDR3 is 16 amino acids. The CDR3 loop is CASSRTSGGPAYEQYF. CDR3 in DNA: TGTGCCAGCAGTCGGACTAGCGGGGGACCAGCCTACGAGCAGTACTTC. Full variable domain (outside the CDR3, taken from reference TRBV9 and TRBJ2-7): DSGVTQTPKHLITATGQRVTLRCSPRSGDLSVYWYQQSLDQGLQFLIQYYNGEERAKGNILERFSAQQFPDLHSELNLSSLELGDSALYFCASSRTSGGPAYEQYFGPGTRLTVT.

The CDR3 is CASSQDGQYNIQYF. CDR3 DNA: TGTGCCAGCAGCCAAGACGGACAGTATAACATTCAGTACTTC. The chain joins TRBV4-2 to TRBJ2-4, with a possible D match to TRBD1 (6 bases). The CDR3 is 14 residues long. Germline CDR1 and CDR2: LGHNA and YNFKEQ. The ends were cut back, 0 bases at V and 7 bases at J, with 10 bases in the middle.

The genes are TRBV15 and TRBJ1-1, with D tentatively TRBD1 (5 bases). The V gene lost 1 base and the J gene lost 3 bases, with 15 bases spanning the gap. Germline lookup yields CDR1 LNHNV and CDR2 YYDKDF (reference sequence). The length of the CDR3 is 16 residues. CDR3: CATSRGAWGGYTEAFF. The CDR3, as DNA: TGTGCCACCAGCAGAGGCGCCTGGGGGGGGTACACTGAAGCTTTCTTT.

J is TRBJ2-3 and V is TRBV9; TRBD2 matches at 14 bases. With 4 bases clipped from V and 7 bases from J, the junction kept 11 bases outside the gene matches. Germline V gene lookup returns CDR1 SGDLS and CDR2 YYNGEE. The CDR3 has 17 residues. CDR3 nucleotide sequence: TGTGCCAGCAGCTCCTCCTCCGGGACTAGCGGGAGAAATACGCAGTATTTT. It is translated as CASSSSSGTSGRNTQYF.

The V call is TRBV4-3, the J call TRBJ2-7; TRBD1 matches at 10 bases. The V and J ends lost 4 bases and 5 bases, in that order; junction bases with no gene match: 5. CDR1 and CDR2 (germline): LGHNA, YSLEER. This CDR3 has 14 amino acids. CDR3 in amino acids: CASSPGQGVNEQYF. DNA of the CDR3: TGCGCCAGCAGCCCAGGACAGGGGGTAAACGAGCAGTACTTC.

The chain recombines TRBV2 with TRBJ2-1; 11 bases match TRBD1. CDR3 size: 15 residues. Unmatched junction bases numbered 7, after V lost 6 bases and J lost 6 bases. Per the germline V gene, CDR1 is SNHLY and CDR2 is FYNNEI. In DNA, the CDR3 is TGTGCCAGCAGCCGAGGACAGGGGGCGAGCAATGAGCAGTTCTTC. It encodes CASSRGQGASNEQFF.

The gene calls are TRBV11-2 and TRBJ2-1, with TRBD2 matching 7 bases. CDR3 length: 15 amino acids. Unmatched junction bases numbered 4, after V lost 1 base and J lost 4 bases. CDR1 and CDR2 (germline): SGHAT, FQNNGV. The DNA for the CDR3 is TGTGCCAGCAGCTTAGGGCTAGCGGTATACAATGAGCAGTTCTTC. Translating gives CASSLGLAVYNEQFF.

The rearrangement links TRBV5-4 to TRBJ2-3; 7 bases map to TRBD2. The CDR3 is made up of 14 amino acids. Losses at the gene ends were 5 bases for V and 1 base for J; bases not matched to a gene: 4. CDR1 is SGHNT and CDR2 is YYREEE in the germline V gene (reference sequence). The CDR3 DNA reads TGTGCCAGCAGGAGAACTAGCGGCACAGATACGCAGTATTTT. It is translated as CASRRTSGTDTQYF.

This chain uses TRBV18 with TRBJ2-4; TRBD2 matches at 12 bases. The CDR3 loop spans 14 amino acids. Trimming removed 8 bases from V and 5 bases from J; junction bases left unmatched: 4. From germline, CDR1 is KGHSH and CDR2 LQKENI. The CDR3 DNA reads TGTGCCAGCGCCCTAGCGGGAGGGCAAAACATTCAGTACTTC. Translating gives CASALAGGQNIQYF.

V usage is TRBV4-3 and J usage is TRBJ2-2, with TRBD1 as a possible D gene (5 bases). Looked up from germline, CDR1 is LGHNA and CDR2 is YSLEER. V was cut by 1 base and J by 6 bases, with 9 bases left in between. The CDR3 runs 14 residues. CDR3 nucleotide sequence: TGCGCCAGCAGCCAAGTGGAAGGGGCCGGGGAGCTGTTTTTT. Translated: CASSQVEGAGELFF.

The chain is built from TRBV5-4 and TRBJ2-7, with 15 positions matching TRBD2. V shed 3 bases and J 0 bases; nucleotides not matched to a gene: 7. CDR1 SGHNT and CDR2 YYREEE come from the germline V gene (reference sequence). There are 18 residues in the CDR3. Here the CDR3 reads CASSYGTSGGRGSYEQYF. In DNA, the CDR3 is TGTGCCAGCAGCTACGGGACTAGCGGGGGGCGAGGCTCCTACGAGCAGTACTTC.

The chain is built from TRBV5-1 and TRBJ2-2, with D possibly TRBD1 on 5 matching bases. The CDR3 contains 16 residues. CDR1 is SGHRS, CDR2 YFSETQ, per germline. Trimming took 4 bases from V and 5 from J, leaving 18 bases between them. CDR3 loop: CASSPLGAGHTGELFF. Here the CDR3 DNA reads TGCGCCAGCAGCCCCTTAGGGGCCGGGCATACCGGGGAGCTGTTTTTT.

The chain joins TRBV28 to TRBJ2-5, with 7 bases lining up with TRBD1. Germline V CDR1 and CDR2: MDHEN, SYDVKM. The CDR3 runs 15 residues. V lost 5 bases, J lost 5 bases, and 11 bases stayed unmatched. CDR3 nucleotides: TGTGCCAGCAGTGGTGGGACAGCCTTTGGGGAGACCCAGTACTTC. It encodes CASSGGTAFGETQYF.

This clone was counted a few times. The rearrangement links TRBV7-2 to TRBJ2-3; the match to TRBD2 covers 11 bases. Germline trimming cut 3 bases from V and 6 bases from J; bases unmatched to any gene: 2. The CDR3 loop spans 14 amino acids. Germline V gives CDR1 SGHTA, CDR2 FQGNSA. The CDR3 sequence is CASSFVAGGDTQYF. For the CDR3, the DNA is TGTGCCAGCAGCTTCGTAGCGGGAGGGGATACGCAGTATTTT. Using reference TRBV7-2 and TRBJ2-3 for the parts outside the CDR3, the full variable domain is GAGVSQSPSNKVTEKGKDVELRCDPISGHTALYWYRQSLGQGLEFLIYFQGNSAPDKSGLPSDRFSAERTGGSVSTLTIQRTQQEDSAVYLCASSFVAGGDTQYFGPGTRLTVL.

This chain's CDR3 is CASSRTSGGLYEQYF. CDR3 bases: TGTGCCAGCAGTAGGACTAGCGGGGGACTCTACGAGCAGTACTTC. The chain joins TRBV6-2 or TRBV6-3 to TRBJ2-7; 13 nucleotides align to TRBD2. Germline CDR1 is MNHEY and CDR2 is SVGEGT. The length of the CDR3 is 15 residues. V gave up 5 bases and J gave up 3 bases; unmatched junction bases: 4.

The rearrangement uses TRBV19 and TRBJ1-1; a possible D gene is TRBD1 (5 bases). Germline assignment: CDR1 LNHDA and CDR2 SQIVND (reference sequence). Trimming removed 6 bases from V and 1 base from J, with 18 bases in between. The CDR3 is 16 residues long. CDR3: CASRSQGHPPNTEAFF. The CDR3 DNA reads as TGTGCCAGTAGGAGTCAGGGCCACCCTCCGAACACTGAAGCTTTCTTT.

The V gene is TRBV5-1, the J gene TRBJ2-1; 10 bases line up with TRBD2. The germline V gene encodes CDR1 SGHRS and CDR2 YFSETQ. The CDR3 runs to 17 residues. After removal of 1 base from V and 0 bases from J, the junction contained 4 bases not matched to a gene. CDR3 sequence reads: CASSLRASGSSYNEQFF. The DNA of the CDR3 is TGCGCCAGCAGCTTGAGGGCTAGCGGGAGCTCCTACAATGAGCAGTTCTTC.